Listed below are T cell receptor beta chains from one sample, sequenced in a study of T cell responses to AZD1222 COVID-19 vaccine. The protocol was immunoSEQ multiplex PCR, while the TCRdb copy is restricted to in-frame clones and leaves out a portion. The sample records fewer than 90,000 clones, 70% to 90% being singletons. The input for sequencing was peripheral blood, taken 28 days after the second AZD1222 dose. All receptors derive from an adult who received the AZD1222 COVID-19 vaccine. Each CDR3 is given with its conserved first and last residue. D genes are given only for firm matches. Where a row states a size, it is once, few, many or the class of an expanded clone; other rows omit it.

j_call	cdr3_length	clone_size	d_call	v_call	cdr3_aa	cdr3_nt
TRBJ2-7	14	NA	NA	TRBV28	CASRSGVLAYEQYF	TGTGCCAGCAGGTCGGGGGTACTGGCCTACGAGCAGTACTTC
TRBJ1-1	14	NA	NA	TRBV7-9	CASSLDRWNTEAFF	TGTGCCAGCAGCTTAGACAGGTGGAACACTGAAGCTTTCTTT
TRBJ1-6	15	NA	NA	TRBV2	CASSGDGGSNSPLHF	TGTGCCAGCAGTGGGGATGGGGGAAGTAATTCACCCCTCCACTTT
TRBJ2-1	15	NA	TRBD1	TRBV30	CAWTLGQGRVDEQFF	TGTGCCTGGACCTTAGGACAGGGAAGGGTGGATGAGCAGTTCTTC
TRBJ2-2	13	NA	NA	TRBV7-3	CASSSSITGELFF	TGTGCCAGCAGCTCTAGTATCACCGGGGAGCTGTTTTTT
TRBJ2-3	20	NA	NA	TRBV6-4	CARLPPWRIGHRPLTDTQYF	TGTGCCAGGCTACCACCCTGGCGTATCGGGCACAGACCACTAACAGATACGCAGTATTTT
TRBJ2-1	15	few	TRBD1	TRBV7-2	CASSSTGGAGDEQFF	TGTGCCAGCAGCTCGACAGGGGGCGCTGGGGATGAGCAGTTCTTC
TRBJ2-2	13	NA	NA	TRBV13	CASSLGFTGELFF	TGTGCCAGCAGCTTAGGTTTCACCGGGGAGCTGTTTTTT
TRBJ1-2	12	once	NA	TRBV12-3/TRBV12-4	CASTPRETGYTF	TGTGCCAGCACCCCCCGAGAGACTGGCTACACCTTC
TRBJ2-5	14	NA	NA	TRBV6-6	CASRGGGMGETQYF	TGTGCCAGCCGTGGAGGGGGAATGGGAGAGACCCAGTACTTC
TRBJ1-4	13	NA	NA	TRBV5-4	CASSAGTTEKLFF	TGTGCCAGCAGCGCCGGGACAACAGAAAAACTGTTTTTT
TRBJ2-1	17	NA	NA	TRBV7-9	CASSPTGGGSMGNEQFF	TGTGCCAGCAGCCCAACGGGGGGCGGGAGTATGGGCAATGAGCAGTTCTTC
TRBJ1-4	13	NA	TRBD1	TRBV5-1	CASSRDSNEKLFF	TGCGCCAGCAGTCGGGACAGCAATGAAAAACTGTTTTTT
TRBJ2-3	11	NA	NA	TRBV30	CAWSGADTQYF	TGTGCCTGGAGCGGAGCAGATACGCAGTATTTT
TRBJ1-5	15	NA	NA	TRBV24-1	CATSEGADGNQPQHF	TGTGCCACCAGTGAAGGGGCGGACGGCAATCAGCCCCAGCATTTT
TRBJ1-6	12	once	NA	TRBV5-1	CASSFPNSPLHF	TGCGCCAGCAGCTTCCCGAATTCACCCCTCCACTTT
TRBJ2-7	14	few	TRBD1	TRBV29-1	CSVLSGRGQYEQYF	TGCAGCGTTCTATCGGGCAGGGGACAGTACGAGCAGTACTTC
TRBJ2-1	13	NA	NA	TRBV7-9	CAGGRGAYNEQFF	TGTGCCGGCGGCAGGGGTGCCTACAATGAGCAGTTCTTC
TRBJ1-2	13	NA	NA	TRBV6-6	CASSTQGQYGYTF	TGTGCCAGCAGTACACAGGGTCAGTATGGCTACACCTTC
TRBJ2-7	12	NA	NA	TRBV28	CASSSWLYEQYF	TGTGCCAGCAGTTCGTGGCTCTACGAGCAGTACTTC
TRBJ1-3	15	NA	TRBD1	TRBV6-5	CASSSAAAGGHTIYF	TGTGCCAGCAGTTCCGCGGCCGCAGGGGGGCACACCATATATTTT
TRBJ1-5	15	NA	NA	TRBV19	CASSIDGQADQPQHF	TGTGCCAGTAGTATAGATGGTCAGGCAGATCAGCCCCAGCATTTT
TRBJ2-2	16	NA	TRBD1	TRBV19	CASLPWDRANTGELFF	TGTGCCAGTCTACCCTGGGACAGGGCGAACACCGGGGAGCTGTTTTTT
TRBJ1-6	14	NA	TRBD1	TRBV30	CAWGLWTGGSPLHF	TGTGCCTGGGGACTTTGGACAGGGGGGTCACCCCTCCACTTT
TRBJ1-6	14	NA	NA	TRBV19	CAKRRTLRNSPLHF	TGTGCCAAAAGACGGACATTGAGAAATTCACCCCTCCACTTT
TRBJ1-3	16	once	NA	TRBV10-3	CAISESPGGSGNTIYF	TGTGCCATCAGTGAGTCCCCAGGAGGCTCTGGAAACACCATATATTTT
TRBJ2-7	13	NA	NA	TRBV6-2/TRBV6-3	CASSPPGRYEQYF	TGTGCCAGCAGCCCCCCCGGGAGATACGAGCAGTACTTC
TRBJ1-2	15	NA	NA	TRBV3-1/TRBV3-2	CASSLNGVGNYGYTF	TGTGCCAGCAGCCTTAACGGGGTGGGGAACTATGGCTACACCTTC
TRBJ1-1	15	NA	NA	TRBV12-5	CASGLQRGEGTEAFF	TGTGCTAGTGGCCTCCAGCGGGGGGAAGGGACTGAAGCTTTCTTT
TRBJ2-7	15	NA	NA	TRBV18	CASSPPSGASYEQYF	TGTGCCAGCTCACCACCATCGGGGGCTTCCTACGAGCAGTACTTC
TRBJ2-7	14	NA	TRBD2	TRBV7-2	CASREAGGTYEQYF	TGTGCCAGCAGAGAAGCGGGGGGGACCTACGAGCAGTACTTC
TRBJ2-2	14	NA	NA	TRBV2	CASSDGKVHGELFF	TGTGCCAGCAGTGACGGGAAGGTTCACGGGGAGCTGTTTTTT
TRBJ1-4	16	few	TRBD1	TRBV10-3	CAISGGTDATNEKLFF	TGTGCCATCAGTGGCGGGACAGATGCAACTAATGAAAAACTGTTTTTT
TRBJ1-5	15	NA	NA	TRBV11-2	CASSLDGGKGQPQHF	TGTGCCAGCAGCTTAGATGGGGGGAAGGGGCAGCCCCAGCATTTT
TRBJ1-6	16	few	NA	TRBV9	CASSVGVSSYNSPLHF	TGTGCCAGCAGCGTAGGGGTAAGCTCCTATAATTCACCCCTCCACTTT
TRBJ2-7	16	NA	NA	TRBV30	CAWGGASSVLVYEQYF	TGTGCCTGGGGAGGCGCTTCTAGCGTCCTGGTCTACGAGCAGTACTTC
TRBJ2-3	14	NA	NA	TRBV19	CASRVDGRGDTQYF	TGTGCCAGTCGAGTCGACGGGCGAGGAGATACGCAGTATTTT
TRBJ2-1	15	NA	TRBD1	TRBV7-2	CASSWGQGIGNEQFF	TGTGCCAGCAGCTGGGGACAGGGGATCGGCAATGAGCAGTTCTTC
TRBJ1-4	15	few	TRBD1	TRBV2	CASRANRGEGEKLFF	TGTGCCAGCAGGGCTAACAGGGGAGAAGGTGAAAAACTGTTTTTT
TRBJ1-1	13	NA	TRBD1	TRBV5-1	CASSFGTGTEAFF	TGCGCCAGCAGCTTCGGGACAGGGACTGAAGCTTTCTTT
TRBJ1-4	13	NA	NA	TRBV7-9	CASTTSINEKLFF	TGTGCCAGCACAACCAGTATTAATGAAAAACTGTTTTTT
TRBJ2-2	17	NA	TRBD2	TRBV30	CAWTYGASGGWTGELFF	TGTGCCTGGACTTACGGGGCTAGCGGGGGGTGGACCGGGGAGCTGTTTTTT
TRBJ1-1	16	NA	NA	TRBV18	CASSPPTGGMNTEAFF	TGTGCCAGCTCACCACCGACAGGTGGGATGAACACTGAAGCTTTCTTT